Sequencing of this T cell receptor (beta chain) was carried out in a study of T-cell reconstitution after alpha-beta-depleted transplantation in children. TCRbeta library construction was performed incorporating unique molecular identifiers. Each CDR3 protein is one row after TCRdb ran MiXCR on the PCR reads. The sample shows 350,000 to 500,000 distinct CDR3 sequences, roughly 44% of them seen only once. Germline lookup yields CDR1 LGHDT and CDR2 YNNKEL (reference sequence). The V end lost 0 bases, the J end lost 5 bases, and 10 bases lay between the germline ends. This CDR3 is built from 14 residues. This clonotype occurred many times.

This rearrangement joins TRBV3-1 to TRBJ1-1; TRBD1 might be the D (5 bases). Source: PBMCs, taken before TCRalphabeta/CD19-depleted stem cell transplant. The source of this sequence is a girl aged 2-15 years with aplastic anemia, due to receive a stem cell transplant. The chain's CDR3 is CASSQDAGRTEAFF. The CDR3 bases are TGTGCCAGCAGCCAAGATGCAGGGAGGACTGAAGCTTTCTTT.